This T cell receptor (beta chain) was sequenced in a study of long-term antiretroviral therapy in people with HIV. immunoSEQ v3.0 was run at survey level. The table came from immunoSEQ multiplex PCR; TCRdb's copy has only in-frame clones and leaves some out. The sample lists some 29,000 clones, 95% to 98% occurring once. None of the participants with HIV were treated outside the United States. This specimen consisted of unsorted PBMCs, obtained 7.6 years after starting antiretroviral therapy. This TCR came from a man under 40 with HIV.

CDR3: CASSPLGQGSEQYF. CDR3 nucleotide sequence: TGTGCCAGCTCACCCCTGGGACAGGGAAGCGAGCAGTACTTC. The chain joins TRBV18 to TRBJ2-7; 9 bases are a match to TRBD1. The CDR3 has 14 residues. The J segment lost 6 bases and the V segment lost 3 bases, leaving 6 bases of the junction unmatched. Germline V CDR1 and CDR2: KGHSH, LQKENI.